These T cell receptor beta chains were read from a single sample in a study of control samples from healthy donors and cancer patients. The assay was immunoSEQ multiplex PCR, and TCRdb's table has in-frame clones only and misses some. The data show fewer than 200,000 clones, with roughly nine tenths seen just once and approximately 1.5% held by the top ten. Sequenced: blood. These receptors were taken from a man aged 25-45 years in good health. Each CDR3 is given with its conserved first and last residue. The D gene is left open where the match is weak. Expanded clones are given a class, and other clones once, few, many or no size at all.

TRBV2	once	TRBJ1-6	TRBD1	CASSPPGGLNSPLHF	TGTGCCAGCAGTCCCCCAGGGGGTCTAAATTCACCCCTCCACTTT
TRBV5-1	.	TRBJ2-1	.	CASSLSGPPYNEQFF	TGCGCCAGCAGCTTGTCGGGGCCTCCCTACAATGAGCAGTTCTTC
TRBV12-3/TRBV12-4	.	TRBJ2-7	.	CASSFPGNYEQYF	TGTGCCAGCAGTTTCCCAGGGAACTACGAGCAGTACTTC
TRBV7-2	.	TRBJ2-3	TRBD1	CASSTTGQHTDTQYF	TGTGCCAGCAGCACCACGGGACAGCACACAGATACGCAGTATTTT
TRBV27	.	TRBJ2-4	.	CASSTRQGGAKNIQYF	TGTGCCAGCAGTACCCGACAGGGAGGGGCCAAAAACATTCAGTACTTC
TRBV2	.	TRBJ1-4	.	CASTPWRADEKLFF	TGTGCCAGCACCCCGTGGAGGGCCGACGAAAAACTGTTTTTT
TRBV4-3	once	TRBJ1-2	.	CASSQDPTTGGYTF	TGCGCCAGCAGCCAAGATCCTACGACGGGGGGCTACACCTTC
TRBV5-4	.	TRBJ2-7	.	CASSLGTVSYEQYF	TGTGCCAGCAGCTTGGGGACTGTCTCCTACGAGCAGTACTTC
TRBV5-1	.	TRBJ1-4	.	CASSLWDTPNEKLFF	TGCGCCAGCAGCTTGTGGGACACCCCTAATGAAAAACTGTTTTTT
TRBV28	.	TRBJ2-7	.	CASTWGVSEQYF	TGTGCCAGCACGTGGGGGGTTTCCGAGCAGTACTTC
TRBV3-1/TRBV3-2	.	TRBJ2-2	.	CASSQEGRGPTHTGELFF	TGTGCCAGCAGCCAAGAGGGGCGGGGGCCAACACACACCGGGGAGCTGTTTTTT
TRBV19	.	TRBJ1-5	.	CASSMRDATPQHF	TGTGCCAGTAGTATGAGGGACGCTACCCCCCAGCATTTT
TRBV7-2	.	TRBJ2-3	.	CASSFVGQSSTDTQYF	TGTGCCAGCAGCTTTGTTGGACAGTCTAGCACAGATACGCAGTATTTT
TRBV7-9	.	TRBJ1-2	.	CASSRDRPTNYGYTF	TGTGCCAGCAGCCGAGACAGGCCAACTAACTATGGCTACACCTTC
TRBV18	.	TRBJ2-1	.	CASSPPSYNEQFF	TGTGCCAGCTCACCACCGAGCTACAATGAGCAGTTCTTC
TRBV19	.	TRBJ1-4	.	CASSQPGLNEKLFF	TGTGCCAGTAGTCAGCCGGGGCTTAATGAAAAACTGTTTTTT
TRBV6-5	.	TRBJ1-4	.	CASSPGEYEKLFF	TGTGCCAGCAGCCCAGGGGAGTATGAAAAACTGTTTTTT
TRBV4-3	once	TRBJ2-3	TRBD2	CASSQEGAGGSTDTQYF	TGCGCCAGCAGCCAAGAAGGGGCGGGGGGGAGCACAGATACGCAGTATTTT
TRBV3-1/TRBV3-2	.	TRBJ2-3	.	CASSPRRRSDTQYF	TGTGCCAGCAGCCCCCGGCGGAGGTCAGATACGCAGTATTTT
TRBV3-1/TRBV3-2	.	TRBJ1-4	.	CASSQGGTWNEKLFF	TGTGCCAGCAGCCAAGGAGGGACCTGGAATGAAAAACTGTTTTTT
TRBV27	.	TRBJ2-6	.	CASSLWAGDHSGANVLTF	TGTGCCAGCAGTTTATGGGCAGGGGATCACTCTGGGGCCAACGTCCTGACTTTC
TRBV11-2	.	TRBJ1-4	.	CASSLDLAGGPTNEKLFF	TGTGCCAGCAGCTTAGATTTAGCTGGCGGGCCAACTAATGAAAAACTGTTTTTT
TRBV9	.	TRBJ2-3	TRBD1	CASSVATGVRTDTQYF	TGTGCCAGCAGCGTAGCTACAGGGGTAAGAACAGATACGCAGTATTTT
TRBV19	once	TRBJ1-1	.	CASTHPAGRTEAFF	TGTGCCAGTACTCATCCGGCGGGGCGGACTGAAGCTTTCTTT
TRBV30	.	TRBJ1-6	.	CAWSDKGLTLHF	TGTGCCTGGAGTGACAAGGGGTTGACCCTCCACTTT
TRBV6-1	.	TRBJ1-5	.	CASSVSFRQNSNQPQHF	TGTGCCAGCAGTGTCTCTTTTAGACAGAATAGCAATCAGCCCCAGCATTTT
TRBV20-1	once	TRBJ2-2	TRBD1	CSASRQGNELFF	TGCAGTGCGAGTCGACAGGGAAATGAGCTGTTTTTT
TRBV3-1/TRBV3-2	.	TRBJ2-1	.	CASSQDKLSSEQFF	TGTGCCAGCAGCCAAGATAAATTGAGTTCCGAGCAGTTCTTC
TRBV6-5	.	TRBJ2-7	.	CASSYSGVGQYEQYF	TGTGCCAGCAGTTACTCAGGGGTTGGCCAATACGAGCAGTACTTC
TRBV19	.	TRBJ1-5	.	CASSIYGQPQHF	TGTGCCAGTAGTATCTATGGCCAGCCCCAGCATTTT
TRBV7-9	few	TRBJ1-5	.	CASSQDGNQPQHF	TGTGCCAGCAGCCAGGACGGGAATCAGCCCCAGCATTTT
TRBV18	.	TRBJ2-7	.	CASSPQPTTYEQYF	TGTGCCAGCTCACCACAACCCACCACCTACGAGCAGTACTTC
TRBV2	.	TRBJ1-2	.	CASSAPEVWGYTF	TGTGCCAGCAGTGCCCCGGAGGTTTGGGGCTACACCTTC
TRBV7-9	.	TRBJ1-2	TRBD1	CASSSGAGGGRIYGYTF	TGTGCCAGCAGCTCAGGCGCAGGGGGCGGTCGGATTTACGGCTACACCTTC
TRBV24-1	.	TRBJ2-1	TRBD2	CATSDLGLAGDNEQFF	TGTGCCACCAGTGATTTGGGACTAGCGGGTGACAATGAGCAGTTCTTC
TRBV19	.	TRBJ1-1	TRBD1	CASSISPGQGIPEAFF	TGTGCCAGTAGTATCTCGCCGGGACAGGGAATACCTGAAGCTTTCTTT
TRBV9	.	TRBJ2-2	.	CASSVVPRNTGELFF	TGTGCCAGCAGCGTAGTCCCCAGGAACACCGGGGAGCTGTTTTTT
TRBV7-6	.	TRBJ2-7	.	CASSSSRGYEQYF	TGTGCCAGCAGCTCTAGCCGGGGTTACGAGCAGTACTTC
TRBV30	.	TRBJ1-4	TRBD1	CAWTLDRGQFATNEKLFF	TGTGCCTGGACCCTCGACAGGGGGCAATTTGCAACTAATGAAAAACTGTTTTTT
TRBV20-1	.	TRBJ1-2	.	CSASRGIEGYTF	TGCAGTGCTAGTCGGGGCATTGAGGGCTACACCTTC
TRBV7-9	.	TRBJ1-1	.	CASSIGPLPEAFF	TGTGCCAGCAGCATAGGACCTCTACCTGAAGCTTTCTTT